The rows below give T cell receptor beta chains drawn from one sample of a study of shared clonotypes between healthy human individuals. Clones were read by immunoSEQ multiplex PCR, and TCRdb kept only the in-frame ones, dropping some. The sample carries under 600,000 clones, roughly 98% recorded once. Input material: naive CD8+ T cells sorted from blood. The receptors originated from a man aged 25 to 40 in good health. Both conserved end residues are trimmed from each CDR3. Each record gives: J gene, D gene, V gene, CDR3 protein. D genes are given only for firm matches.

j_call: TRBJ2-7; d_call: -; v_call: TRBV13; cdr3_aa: ASSTGDSHAEQY
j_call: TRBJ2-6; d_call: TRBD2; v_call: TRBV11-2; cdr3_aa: ASSLDVGTSGPSGANVLT
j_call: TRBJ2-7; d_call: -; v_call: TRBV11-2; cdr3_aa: ASSLFSQGSLISYEQY
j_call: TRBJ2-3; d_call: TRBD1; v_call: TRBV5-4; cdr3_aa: ASSPGTGGTDTQY
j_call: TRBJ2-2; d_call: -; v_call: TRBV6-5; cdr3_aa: ASSYGDTGELF
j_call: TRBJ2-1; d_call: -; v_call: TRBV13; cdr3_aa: ASSQTADEQF
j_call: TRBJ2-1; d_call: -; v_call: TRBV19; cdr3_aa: ASSIVPGPYNEQF
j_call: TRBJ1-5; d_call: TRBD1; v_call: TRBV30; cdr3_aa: AWGTGGFQPQH
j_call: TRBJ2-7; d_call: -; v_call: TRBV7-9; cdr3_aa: ASSPRGGYEQY
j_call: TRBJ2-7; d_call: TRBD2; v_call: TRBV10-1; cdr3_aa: ASSSSGSQNEQY
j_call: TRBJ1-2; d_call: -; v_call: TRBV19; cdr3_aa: ASSTTENYGYT
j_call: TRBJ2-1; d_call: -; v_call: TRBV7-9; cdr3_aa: ASSSTPYNEQF
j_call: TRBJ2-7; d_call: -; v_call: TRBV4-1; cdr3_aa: ASSQEGSGGTYEQY
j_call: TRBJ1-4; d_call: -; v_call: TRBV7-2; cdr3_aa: ASSLNTGGGGEKLF
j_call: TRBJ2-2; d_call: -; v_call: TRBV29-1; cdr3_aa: SVPRVTGELF
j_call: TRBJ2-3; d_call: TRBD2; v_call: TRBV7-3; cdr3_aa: ASSLAGGSADTQY
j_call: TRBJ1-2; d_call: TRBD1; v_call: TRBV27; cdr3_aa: ASSQTGWGLSNGYT
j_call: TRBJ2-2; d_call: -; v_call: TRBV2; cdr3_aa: ASSEWTVISGELF
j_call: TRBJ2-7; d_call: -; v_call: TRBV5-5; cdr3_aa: ASRDRTHEQY
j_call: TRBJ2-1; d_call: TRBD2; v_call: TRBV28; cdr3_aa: ASRHLAGDFDEQF
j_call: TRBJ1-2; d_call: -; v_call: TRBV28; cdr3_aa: ASSPRGILQSGGYT
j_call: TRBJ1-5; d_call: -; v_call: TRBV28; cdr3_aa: ASVRGNQPQH
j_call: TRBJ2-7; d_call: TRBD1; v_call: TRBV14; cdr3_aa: ASSQELLGQGLYEQY
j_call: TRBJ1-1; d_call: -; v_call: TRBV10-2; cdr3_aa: ASREEYGERNPEAF
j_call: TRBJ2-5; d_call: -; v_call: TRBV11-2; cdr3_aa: ASSPTTRGETQY
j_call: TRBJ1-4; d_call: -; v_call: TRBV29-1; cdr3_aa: SVRFKTEATNEKLF
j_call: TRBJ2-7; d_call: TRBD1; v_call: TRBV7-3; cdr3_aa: ASSPGQGGYEQY
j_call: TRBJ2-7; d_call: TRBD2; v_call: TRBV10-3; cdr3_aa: AITKGTSGYEQY
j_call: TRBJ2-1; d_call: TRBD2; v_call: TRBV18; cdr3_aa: ASSLTSGRYDEQF
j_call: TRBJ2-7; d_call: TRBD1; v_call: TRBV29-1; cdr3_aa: SVAGTDRGSSYEQY
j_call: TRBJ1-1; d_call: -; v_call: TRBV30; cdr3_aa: ACSGRLFEAF
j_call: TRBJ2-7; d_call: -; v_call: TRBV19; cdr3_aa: ASSPSRAGNYEQY
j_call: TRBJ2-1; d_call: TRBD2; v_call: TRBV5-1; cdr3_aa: ASSLAASGIDYNEQF
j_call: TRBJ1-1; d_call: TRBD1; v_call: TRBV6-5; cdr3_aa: ASSYQGDNTEAF
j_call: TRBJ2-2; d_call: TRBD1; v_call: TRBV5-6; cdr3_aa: ASSTGTGGAGELF
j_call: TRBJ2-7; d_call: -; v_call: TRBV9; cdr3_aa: ASSPSPLASYEQY